These 31 T cell receptor beta chains came from one sample sequenced in a study of blood T cells in healthy people across ages (dated by TCRdb to between 2015 and 2017). The library was made by 5' RACE. A second PCR of about 6 to 12 cycles was run with a J-beta primer mix and a sample-barcoded 5' primer. TCRdb redid the processing of the public reads, applying fastp at Q25 and MiXCR, and retained in-frame beta chains. Rows are unified per CDR3 protein, each entry keeping the most common DNA and genes. The sample contains fewer than 2 million distinct CDR3 sequences, 35% to 50% of them found a single time. About 23% of the sample rests with the top ten. Sequencing was done on a sample of blood. These receptors came from a human donor in good health.

The table lists this clonotype with a few counts. The CDR3, as DNA: TGTGCCAGCAGCTTGCTCAAGGGCGTTTACGAGCAGTACTTC. Its translation is CASSLLKGVYEQYF. The V call is TRBV7-2, the J call TRBJ2-7; D not resolved. CDR1 SGHTA and CDR2 FQGNSA come from the germline V gene. The CDR3 loop spans 14 amino acids. V was shortened by 3 bases and J by 4 bases, with 13 bases between the two germline ends.

This clonotype was detected only a few times. The rearrangement uses TRBV7-3 and TRBJ2-1, with 12 positions matching TRBD2. Germline CDR1 reads SGHTA; CDR2 reads FQGTGA. V lost 4 bases, J lost 4 bases, and 5 bases stayed unmatched. The CDR3 covers 16 residues. CDR3 nucleotide sequence: TGTGCCAGCAGCTCGAGGACTAGCGGGGCTTACAATGAGCAGTTCTTC. Its translation is CASSSRTSGAYNEQFF.

Only a few counts were recorded for this clonotype. CDR3 DNA: TGCGCCAGCAGCCAAGGAAGGAGGGGCCTTAATAGCTACGCGTGGAAAGATACGCAGTATTTT. It codes for CASSQGRRGLNSYAWKDTQYF. The chain joins TRBV4-1 to TRBJ2-3; a possible D gene is TRBD2 (6 bases). CDR1 is MGHRA and CDR2 is YSYEKL in the germline V gene. This CDR3 comprises 21 residues. V shed 1 base and J shed 5 bases, with 31 bases lying between them.

This chain uses TRBV20-1 with TRBJ2-7, with D perhaps matching TRBD2 (5 bases). CDR3 length equals 16 residues. Germline CDR1 DFQATT, CDR2 SNEGSKA (reference sequence). V was pared by 3 bases and J by 0 bases, with 18 bases between. CDR3 sequence reads: CSARDPSPGSSYEQYF. CDR3 nucleotides: TGCAGTGCTAGGGATCCCTCTCCGGGGAGCTCCTACGAGCAGTACTTC.

This clonotype came up a few times. The chain's CDR3 is CSARVWRDVTNEKLFF. The CDR3 bases are TGCAGTGCTAGAGTATGGAGGGATGTTACTAATGAAAAACTGTTTTTT. V usage is TRBV20-1 and J usage is TRBJ1-4, with unresolved D. The CDR3 is 16 amino acids. Germline values: CDR1 DFQATT, CDR2 SNEGSKA (reference sequence). The ends were cut back, 1 base at V and 2 bases at J, with 14 bases in the middle.

In this sample, this clonotype turned up a few times. The chain is built from TRBV30 and TRBJ1-4; D is unresolved. V was shortened by 2 bases and J by 0 bases, with 10 bases between the two germline ends. CDR1 and CDR2 from the germline V gene are GTSNPN and SVGIG (reference sequence). CDR3 length: 15 amino acids. This CDR3 is CAWSPRSTTNEKLFF. In DNA form, the CDR3 reads TGTGCCTGGAGTCCCCGGAGCACAACTAATGAAAAACTGTTTTTT.

V and J are TRBV6-5 and TRBJ1-2; weak D call: TRBD1 (6 bases). This CDR3 is built from 14 residues. Trimming stripped 6 bases from V and 7 bases from J, with 18 bases between. Germline lookup yields CDR1 MNHEY and CDR2 SVGAGI. The CDR3 is CASRRQQGWGGYTF. The CDR3 nucleotides are TGTGCCAGCAGACGCCAACAGGGTTGGGGTGGCTACACCTTC.

Worth noting for this clonotype: Germline and junction disagree at one end, which may indicate a read error. J is TRBJ2-6 and V is TRBV20-1; TRBD1 is a possible D gene (5 bases). Germline-derived CDR1 and CDR2 are DFQATT and SNEGSKA (reference sequence). This CDR3 region has 15 residues. The DNA of the CDR3 is TGCAGTGCTAGAGCGAATTTGGCTGGGGCCAACGTCCCGACTTTC. Translation gives CSARANLAGANVPTF.

The chain combines TRBV4-2 with TRBJ2-3; 11 bases are shared with TRBD2. Trimming removed 2 bases from V and 2 bases from J; junction bases left unmatched: 3. CDR3 length: 16 amino acids. The germline CDR1 and CDR2 sequences are LGHNA and YNFKEQ. CDR3: CASSQLAGGFTDTQYF. In DNA form, the CDR3 reads TGTGCCAGCAGCCAACTAGCGGGGGGTTTCACAGATACGCAGTATTTT.

V and J are TRBV20-1 and TRBJ2-3, with D tentatively TRBD1 (6 bases). The germline CDR1 and CDR2 sequences are DFQATT and SNEGSKA (reference sequence). Trimming shortened V by 6 bases and J by 2 bases, and 15 bases separated the two germline ends. The CDR3 contains 14 residues. The CDR3 DNA is TGCAGTGCCAGGGGCAGCGCCTTCACAGATACGCAGTATTTT. Encoded protein: CSARGSAFTDTQYF.

The rearrangement links TRBV29-1 to TRBJ2-7; TRBD2 agrees at 7 bases. The germline V gene encodes CDR1 SQVTM and CDR2 ANQGSEA. The trim removed 7 bases at V and 7 bases at J, leaving 10 bases unmatched. This CDR3 region has 12 residues. Here the CDR3 reads CSGGGSLVEQYF. The DNA of the CDR3 is TGCAGCGGGGGAGGGTCCCTAGTGGAGCAGTACTTC.

The genes are TRBV24-1 and TRBJ1-2; D gene unclear. This CDR3 comprises 14 residues. Germline CDR1 reads KGHDR; CDR2 reads SFDVKD. The V end was cut by 2 bases, the J end by 4 bases, with 10 bases between. The CDR3 DNA sequence: TGTGCCACCAGTGATTCCTGGAGACCCTATGGCTACACCTTC. This codes for CATSDSWRPYGYTF.

This clonotype has a single count. The chain combines TRBV11-1 with TRBJ2-4, with 9 nucleotides matching TRBD1. The DNA end is a closer match to TRBJ2-5, so the J assignment may be wrong. Germline V gene sequence: CDR1 SGHAT, CDR2 FQDESV (reference sequence). CDR3 length: 15 residues. CDR3 in amino acids: CASSSIQGAGETQYF. The DNA for the CDR3 is TGTGCCAGCAGCTCCATACAGGGGGCGGGAGAGACCCAGTACTTC.

The chain recombines TRBV20-1 with TRBJ2-3; TRBD2 matches 7 bases. CDR1 and CDR2 from the germline V gene are DFQATT and SNEGSKA (reference sequence). The CDR3 covers 14 residues. With V trimmed by 3 bases and J by 4 bases, 7 bases remained unmatched. Here the CDR3 reads CSARRRGRSDTQYF. The CDR3 DNA reads as TGCAGTGCTAGGAGGCGGGGGAGATCAGATACGCAGTATTTT.

V gene TRBV2 combines with J gene TRBJ1-2, with D possibly matching TRBD1 (5 bases). This CDR3 spans 14 amino acids. Per the germline V gene, CDR1 is SNHLY and CDR2 is FYNNEI. Trimming removed 6 bases from V and 9 bases from J, with 20 bases in between. The CDR3 region is CASRRGTDSMSYTF. The DNA of the CDR3 is TGTGCCAGCAGGAGAGGGACTGACTCAATGAGCTACACCTTC.

This clonotype was detected a few times. V and J are TRBV11-2 and TRBJ2-1; 7 positions agree with TRBD2. V dropped 3 bases and J dropped 5; count of bases not matched to a gene: 7. Per germline, CDR1 SGHAT and CDR2 FQNNGV. The CDR3 length is 15 residues. DNA for the CDR3: TGTGCCAGCAGCTTTTACCGGGGAGGGAACAATGAGCAGTTCTTC. It yields the protein CASSFYRGGNNEQFF.

The genes are TRBV9 and TRBJ1-5, with D hard to call. The germline V gene encodes CDR1 SGDLS and CDR2 YYNGEE. CDR3 length equals 14 residues. Deletions cut 4 bases from V and 4 bases from J, with 12 bases between. The CDR3 loop reads CASSPSTGNQPQHF. In nucleotides, the CDR3 is TGTGCCAGCAGCCCTAGTACGGGGAATCAGCCCCAGCATTTT.

The chain links TRBV20-1 to TRBJ1-5; 7 nucleotides line up with TRBD1. After removal of 4 bases from V and 4 bases from J, the junction contained 10 bases not matched to a gene. Germline CDR1 DFQATT, CDR2 SNEGSKA (reference sequence). The CDR3 has 15 residues. The CDR3, as DNA: TGCAGTGCTAATTCCGGGACAGCCGCAAATCAGCCCCAGCATTTT. This gives the protein CSANSGTAANQPQHF.

The chain carries TRBV7-2 and TRBJ2-7; perhaps TRBD1 as D (6 bases). The V gene's germline CDR1 is SGHTA and CDR2 FQGNSA. With 5 bases removed from V and 4 bases from J, the gap between germline ends came to 18 bases. CDR3 length: 15 residues. CDR3 protein: CASSPMPGHQYEQYF. CDR3 coding DNA: TGTGCCAGCAGCCCCATGCCGGGACATCAATACGAGCAGTACTTC.

This clonotype showed up just once. The chain uses TRBV19 and TRBJ2-7, with D possibly matching TRBD2 (5 bases). Germline-derived CDR1 and CDR2 are LNHDA and SQIVND (reference sequence). The CDR3 runs to 14 residues. With 3 bases removed from V and 3 bases from J, the gap between germline ends came to 12 bases. CDR3 region: CASSMNRGYYEQYF. The CDR3, as DNA: TGTGCCAGTAGTATGAATCGGGGTTACTACGAGCAGTACTTC. The variable domain in full, completed from reference TRBV19 and TRBJ2-7, reads DGGITQSPKYLFRKEGQNVTLSCEQNLNHDAMYWYRQDPGQGLRLIYYSQIVNDFQKGDIAEGYSVSREKKESFPLTVTSAQKNPTAFYLCASSMNRGYYEQYFGPGTRLTVT.

There are a few counts of this clonotype. The chain has TRBV4-2 and TRBJ2-7, with 13 bases aligning to TRBD2. This CDR3 has 18 amino acids. CDR1 is LGHNA, CDR2 YNFKEQ, per germline. The trim removed 4 bases at V and 3 bases at J, leaving 12 bases unmatched. The CDR3 DNA reads as TGTGCCAGCAGCCCGGGACTAGCGGGGACAGACATATTCTACGAGCAGTACTTC. It yields the protein CASSPGLAGTDIFYEQYF.

As concerns this clonotype: This may stem from a read error, because a much larger clone lies one nucleotide away. The V and J genes are TRBV29-1 and TRBJ2-1, with TRBD1 matching over 9 bases. Trimming cost V 6 bases and J 5 bases; bases outside gene matches: 11. The length of the CDR3 is 15 residues. From germline, CDR1 is SQVTM and CDR2 ANQGSEA. In DNA, the CDR3 is TGCAGCGTAAACTCGGACAGGGGAAACCACAATGAGCAGTTCTTC. This codes for CSVNSDRGNHNEQFF.

The chain combines TRBV20-1 with TRBJ2-3; 14 nucleotides line up with TRBD2. The CDR3 contains 15 residues. Looked up from germline, CDR1 is DFQATT and CDR2 is SNEGSKA (reference sequence). Trimming removed 4 bases from V and 5 bases from J; junction bases left unmatched: 5. The CDR3 protein is CSAMTSGGAIDTQYF. The CDR3 coding sequence is TGCAGTGCTATGACTAGCGGGGGGGCCATAGATACGCAGTATTTT.

This clonotype has only a few counts. This sequence joins TRBV6-2 or TRBV6-3 and TRBJ2-1; 11 bases are a match to TRBD1. Per germline, CDR1 MNHEY and CDR2 SVGEGT. The CDR3 spans 16 residues. Unmatched junction bases numbered 2, after V lost 2 bases and J lost 2 bases. CDR3 sequence reads: CASSYRGQGAYNEQFF. The CDR3 bases are TGTGCCAGCAGTTACCGGGGACAGGGGGCCTACAATGAGCAGTTCTTC.

This chain uses TRBV5-6 with TRBJ2-3, with 7 positions matching TRBD1. Germline V lookup: CDR1 SGHDT, CDR2 YYEEEE. This CDR3 has 16 residues. The trim removed 2 bases at V and 9 bases at J, leaving 15 bases unmatched. The CDR3 DNA follows: TGTGCCAGCAGCTTTGACAGGGTGATTAGTGGAGAAACGCAGTATTTT. Its protein is CASSFDRVISGETQYF.

As to this clonotype: Sequence at one end of the junction differs from germline and may be a read error. The chain combines TRBV20-1 with TRBJ1-4, with TRBD1 matching over 7 bases. This CDR3 has 13 amino acids. CDR1 is DFQATT and CDR2 is SNEGSKA in the germline V gene (reference sequence). Written as DNA, the CDR3 is TGCAGTGCTGCAGGGGGGGTTAATGAAAAACGGTTTTTT. As protein: CSAAGGVNEKRFF.

This chain connects TRBV4-1 to TRBJ1-2; 7 bases fit TRBD1. The CDR3 is 14 amino acids. V lost 2 bases, J lost 4 bases, and 4 bases stayed unmatched. In germline, CDR1 is MGHRA, CDR2 YSYEKL. The CDR3 reads CASSQRTGPYGYTF. CDR3 DNA: TGCGCCAGCAGCCAACGGACAGGCCCCTATGGCTACACCTTC.

The chain carries TRBV7-3 and TRBJ1-1, with D possibly being TRBD1 (6 bases). V lost 4 bases, J lost 4 bases, and 13 bases lay in between. The CDR3 runs 14 residues. Germline V gives CDR1 SGHTA, CDR2 FQGTGA. The chain's CDR3 is CASSSDSRVTEAFF. The CDR3 DNA sequence: TGTGCCAGCAGCTCGGACAGCCGGGTCACTGAAGCTTTCTTT.

The gene calls are TRBV7-9 and TRBJ1-1; unclear D gene. Deletions cut 8 bases from V and 0 bases from J, with 4 bases between. Germline assignment: CDR1 SEHNR and CDR2 FQNEAQ (reference sequence). This CDR3 region has 11 residues. The CDR3 DNA sequence: TGTGCCAGCCAGTTGAACACTGAAGCTTTCTTT. Amino acid sequence: CASQLNTEAFF. Based on the CDR3 plus reference TRBV7-9 and TRBJ1-1, the full variable domain is DTGVSQNPRHKITKRGQNVTFRCDPISEHNRLYWYRQTLGQGPEFLTYFQNEAQLEKSRLLSDRFSAERPKGSFSTLEIQRTEQGDSAMYLCASQLNTEAFFGQGTRLTVV.

A word on this clonotype: A read error is possible here, since a much larger clone lies one base away. V usage is TRBV6-1 and J usage is TRBJ1-6; perhaps TRBD1 as D (6 bases). Germline V gives CDR1 MNHNS, CDR2 SASEGT. V lost 4 bases and J 7 bases, leaving 20 bases between the germline ends. The CDR3 length is 17 residues. CDR3 loop: CASSGAGVGSFNSPLHF. The CDR3 DNA sequence: TGTGCCAGCAGTGGAGCAGGGGTTGGCAGCTTCAATTCACCCCTCCACTTT.

The gene calls are TRBV30 and TRBJ2-5; D is perhaps TRBD2 (5 bases). The V end was cut by 4 bases, the J end by 5 bases, with 17 bases between. Germline CDR1 is GTSNPN and CDR2 is SVGIG (reference sequence). CDR3 length equals 14 residues. CDR3 bases: TGTGCCTGGAAGGCAGAACTAGTTGGGGAGACCCAGTACTTC. This encodes CAWKAELVGETQYF.